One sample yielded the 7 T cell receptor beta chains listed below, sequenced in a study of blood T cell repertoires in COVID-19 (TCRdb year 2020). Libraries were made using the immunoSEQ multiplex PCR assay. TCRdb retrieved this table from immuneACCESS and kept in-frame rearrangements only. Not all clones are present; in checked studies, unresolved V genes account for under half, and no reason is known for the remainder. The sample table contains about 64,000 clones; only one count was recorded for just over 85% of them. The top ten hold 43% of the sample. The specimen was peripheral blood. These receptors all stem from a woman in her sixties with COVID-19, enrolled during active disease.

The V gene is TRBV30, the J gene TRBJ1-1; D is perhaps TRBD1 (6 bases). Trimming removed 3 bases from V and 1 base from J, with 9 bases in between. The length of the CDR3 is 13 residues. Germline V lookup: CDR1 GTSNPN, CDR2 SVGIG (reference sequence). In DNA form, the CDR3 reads TGTGCCTGGAGGGACAGTTGGAACACTGAAGCTTTCTTT. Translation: CAWRDSWNTEAFF.

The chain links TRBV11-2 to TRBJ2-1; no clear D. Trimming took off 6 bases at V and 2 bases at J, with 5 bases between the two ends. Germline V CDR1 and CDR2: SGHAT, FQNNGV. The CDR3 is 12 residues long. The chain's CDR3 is CASSFTYNEQFF. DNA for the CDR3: TGTGCCAGCAGTTTTACCTACAATGAGCAGTTCTTC.

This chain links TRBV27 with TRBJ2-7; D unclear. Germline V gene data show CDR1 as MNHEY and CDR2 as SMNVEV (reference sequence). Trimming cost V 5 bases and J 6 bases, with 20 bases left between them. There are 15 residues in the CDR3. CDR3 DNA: TGTGCCAGCAGTATACGACATCCCCTAATCAGCGAGCAGTACTTC. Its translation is CASSIRHPLISEQYF.

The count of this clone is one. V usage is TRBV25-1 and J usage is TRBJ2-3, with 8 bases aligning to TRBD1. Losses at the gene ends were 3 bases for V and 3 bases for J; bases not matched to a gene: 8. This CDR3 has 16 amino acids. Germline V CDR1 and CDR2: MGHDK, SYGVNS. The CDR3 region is CASSEWQGAWTDTQYF. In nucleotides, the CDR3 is TGTGCCAGCAGTGAGTGGCAGGGGGCTTGGACAGATACGCAGTATTTT.

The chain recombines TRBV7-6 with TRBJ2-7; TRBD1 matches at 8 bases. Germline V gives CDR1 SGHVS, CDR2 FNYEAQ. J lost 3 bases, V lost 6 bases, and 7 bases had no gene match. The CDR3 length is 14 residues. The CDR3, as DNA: TGTGCCAGCAGTACCGGACAGGGTAGCTACGAGCAGTACTTC. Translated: CASSTGQGSYEQYF.

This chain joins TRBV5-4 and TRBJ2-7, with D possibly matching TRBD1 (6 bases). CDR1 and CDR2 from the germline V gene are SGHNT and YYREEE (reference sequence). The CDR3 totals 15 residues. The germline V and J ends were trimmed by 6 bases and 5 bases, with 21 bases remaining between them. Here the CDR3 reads CASTLAGSGDHEQYF. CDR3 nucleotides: TGTGCCAGCACCCTGGCGGGTTCAGGGGACCACGAGCAGTACTTC.

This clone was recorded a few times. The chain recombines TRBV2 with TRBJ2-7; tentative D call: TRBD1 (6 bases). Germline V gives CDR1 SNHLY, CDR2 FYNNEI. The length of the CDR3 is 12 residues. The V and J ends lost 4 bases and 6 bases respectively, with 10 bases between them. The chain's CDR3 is CASSADRFEQYF. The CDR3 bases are TGTGCCAGCAGTGCAGACAGGTTCGAGCAGTACTTC.